Detailed here is one T cell receptor beta chain. The sample is drawn from a study of early T cells in non-severe SARS-CoV-2 infection. Study as a whole: Chains from this unsorted whole-blood bulk RNA could not be paired.

The CDR3 has 14 residues. CDR1 is MDHEN, CDR2 SYDVKM, per germline. V was clipped by 3 bases and J by 4 bases; unmatched bases: 6. Individual cDNA molecules carried attached unique molecular identifiers. TCRdb reprocessed the 5' RACE reads via MiXCR and lists one record per CDR3 protein. This table has about 50,000 distinct CDR3 sequences, under 7.5% appearing once. The V and J genes are TRBV28 and TRBJ2-7; 7 bases agree with TRBD1. This receptor was taken from an adult who was a healthcare worker with PCR-confirmed SARS-CoV-2 infection or an uninfected control (not recorded which). This specimen was whole blood, taken at baseline. CDR3 nucleotides: TGTGCCAGCAGTTTTTTGGGACAGACTTACGAGCAGTACTTC. Translated: CASSFLGQTYEQYF.